This T cell receptor beta chain was found in a study of cytomegalovirus exposure and HLA in healthy donors (dated by TCRdb to about 2017). In the study overall: An earlier analysis of 587 of the donors reported 276 Gb of sequence data and around 110 million unique TCR beta sequences obtained from 150 million to 200 million T cells. In an earlier analysis of 587 of the donors, high-throughput TCR beta sequencing was used to judge whether each TCR beta V gene segment behaved as functional or pseudogenic. A later analysis re-analyzed previously published TCR beta repertoires from several hundred donors and added high-resolution HLA genotyping to study TCR occurrence patterns. The study was designed to test whether signatures of past pathogen exposure could be identified by cataloging public T cell receptors. About 280 gigabases of sequencing data and 70 million to 95 million unique TCR sequences made up an early release that covered 500 to 650 HLA-typed donors. Of the 398 genotyped donors, about 80% fell in the genetic ancestry cluster associated with self-reported Caucasian donors. The later analysis used no new phenotypic data to find candidate immune exposures, relying instead on TCR beta sequences and their occurrence across donors. The number of typed donors differed by locus: about 620-630 for A, B, C, DRB1 and DQB1; roughly 510 for DQA1; 600 to 610 for DPA1; and 400 to 480 for DPB1. To predict cytomegalovirus infection status, the study combined high-throughput TCR immunosequencing, statistical association of individual TCRs with disease status, and machine learning. The T cell repertoires of 550 to 850 subjects were profiled by immunosequencing and related to cytomegalovirus serostatus. A separate validation cohort of about 110 different subjects was used in addition to the roughly 670-subject first cohort. Class I and class II HLA loci were covered by the typing at four-digit resolution. Four or five DR-DQ haplotypes were handled as single units for association and clustering because linkage in the cohort was strong. Donor age, sex, ethnicity and CMV serostatus were compiled together with the repertoire data. Genome-wide SNP genotypes for about three fifths of the roughly 700 donors were used in a later genetic analysis, which treated that subset as a discovery cohort. All discovery cohort repertoires had been generated on a single sequencing platform. Among some 400 genotyped donors of the cohort, an average of 235,054 unique TCR beta nucleotide sequences were sequenced per donor, 15% to 20% of them non-productive.

Points the paper makes about the study in general: In a later analysis, HLA-associated TCR beta chains were found to be more clonally expanded and to have lower generation probabilities than equally common non-associated chains. A further reported finding was that TCR beta sequences accurately predicted the HLA-A and HLA-B alleles for most subjects in the first cohort. While some public TCRs were present in many individuals, most TCR sequences turned up only very rarely across donors. In a later genetic analysis, a missense DCLRE1C variant was associated with V-gene and J-gene trimming of TCR beta chains, and the association was replicated in an independent cohort. The earlier analysis of 450 to 700 of the donors excluded roughly 17 rarely observed V segments, including chromosome 9 orphons, because counts were too low. In vitro tests confirmed that three of the cytomegalovirus-associated TCR beta chains recognize cytomegalovirus antigens. Broadly in line with IMGT annotations, most TCR beta V segments showed up in productive rearrangements about 87% or about 30% of the time in an earlier analysis of approximately 640 of the donors. A later analysis associated 17,000 or so TCR beta sequences with specific HLA alleles at a false discovery rate of 0.05. According to the authors, the approach could potentially be generalized to other disease states and immunological phenotypes. In this cohort, only TCR beta chains were sequenced, and detectable features were limited by the absence of alpha or paired-chain data. The presence/absence analyses assumed that sequencing depth was roughly uniform across donors, and that assumption may not be true. Compared with the approximately 670-donor mean, donors in an Asian-associated ancestry cluster had fewer N-insertions in productive TCRs, according to a later genetic analysis. According to a later analysis, most CMV-associated TCR beta chains appeared to be HLA-restricted, and the HLA associations seemed to be driven largely by CMV exposure. In a later analysis, TCR association rates were found to vary across HLA loci, with the most associated TCRs seen for DRB1 alleles and the fewest for HLA-C alleles. In the study, roughly 160 TCR beta chains were listed as associated with cytomegalovirus. When HLA alleles, especially DR and DQ, strongly co-occurred, attributing TCR associations to individual alleles was difficult. Correlated functional status among segregating V segments might reflect linkage disequilibrium, but an unknown experimental factor could not be ruled out. The 87-base-pair reads could not distinguish some IMGT-functional V segments, including TRBV6-2 and TRBV6-3, so those segments were excluded. A cluster of highly shared sequence variants was judged likely to be a technical artifact of the sequencing pipeline. CMV serostatus was the only immune exposure information available for the cohort. According to a later analysis, parvovirus B19, influenza, CMV and Epstein-Barr virus appeared linked to several top co-occurrence clusters. The classifier was reported to diagnose cytomegalovirus status with high specificity and sensitivity in both the original cohort and the validation cohort. Because some donors lacked HLA typing at each locus, the association tests relied only on the typed subset.

Library method: the immunoSEQ multiplex PCR assay. For the multiplex PCR, a mixture combining 60 forward primers for TCR Vbeta segments and 13 reverse primers for TCR Jbeta segments was used. Amplification of the CDR3 region of rearranged TCR beta genes was performed with a multiplex PCR assay on genomic DNA. On the Illumina HiSeq System, the amplified TCR beta libraries were sequenced as 87-base-pair reads. In the source study's methods: Across the 700 or so repertoires, a later analysis counted about 81 million unique TCR beta chains, roughly 11 million of which were shared by at least two donors. A nearest-neighbor algorithm error-corrected the raw reads and collapsed the reads into unique sequences, merging closely related sequences to remove PCR and sequencing errors. CDR3 sequences were aligned to IMGT reference sequences to assign V, D and J gene segments. For a sequence to be retained, at least a six-nucleotide match to both a V gene segment and a J gene segment was required. Rearrangements were classified as productive when the CDR3 lacked stop codons and remained in frame with V and J, and all other rearrangements were classified as non-productive. Following IMGT convention, CDR3 was defined as the stretch from the second conserved V-encoded cysteine up to the conserved J-encoded phenylalanine. Sequences without an unambiguous match to a single V gene segment were excluded from the earlier analysis of 500 to 700 of the donors. In an earlier analysis of some 590 of the donors, a V segment was called functional when productive rearrangements were above 56.7%, and segregating when the standard deviation between donors exceeded 5%. A statistical classification framework was built for diagnosing cytomegalovirus status from the catalog of TCR beta chain sequences. V and J gene assignment, in a later analysis, came from comparing TCR nucleotide sequences with IMGT/GENE-DB human TR gene sequences. The TCRdist pipeline was used in a later analysis to assign CDR3 sequences and most-parsimonious VDJ recombination scenarios. A later analysis defined each TCR beta chain by its CDR3 amino acid sequence plus V-gene family, and excluded reads lacking a unique V-gene family. A later analysis removed several hundred highly shared, low-generation-probability nucleotide sequences to deal with suspected cross-contamination and a sequencing artifact. A later analysis calculated a clonal expansion index for each public chain from normalized within-repertoire ranks of inferred template counts. Generation probabilities in a later analysis came from a VDJ recombination model fitted to out-of-frame rearrangements, and those results were checked against IGoR. Hypergeometric tests were used in a later analysis to score TCR-TCR, TCR-HLA and TCR-CMV co-occurrence, with a repertoire-size bias correction applied to the TCR pairs. False discovery rates were estimated in a later analysis by permuting HLA or CMV assignments 20 times. In a later analysis, co-occurring TCRs were grouped using DBSCAN, and TCRdist sequence similarity was added for clustering within HLA-allele-positive subsets. Repertoires with fewer than 30,000 or more than 120,000 public chains, plus five repertoires with anomalous nucleotide sharing, were excluded from co-occurrence clustering. Not all clones reach the TCRdb copy of this immuneACCESS table, which keeps in-frame sequences only. Checked studies attribute under half of the gap to unresolved V genes and leave the rest unexplained. V and J calls and clone size are those listed in that table; D and trimming were worked out from the DNA. The sample data list approximately 100,000 clones, and about 79% of these were observed just once. Together, the top ten hold 0.9% to 1.5% of the sample.

In total, roughly 710 healthy bone marrow donors made up the cohort. At the time of sampling, every cohort member was nominally healthy, though immune exposures that went unrecorded were likely present. The donor was CMV seronegative and belonged to the group of roughly 330 seronegative cohort members. A peripheral blood sample was collected from each donor, and TCR beta sequencing was performed on peripheral blood mononuclear cells. Genomic DNA extraction from the blood cell samples was performed with the Qiagen DNeasy Blood Extraction Kit. V is cut back by 4 bases and J by 4 bases, with 5 bases in the junction unmatched. The CDR3 starts with the cysteine, ends with the phenylalanine, and has 15 residues. Only CDR3 DNA is held: 45 bases, read in frame from base 1. The germline V gene encodes CDR1 MDHEN and CDR2 SYDVKM. As regards this clone: It lacks a known antigen. No much larger clonotype is one base removed from it; base qualities were not supplied.

This sequence uses TRBV28 and TRBJ1-5, and TRBD1 aligns with 9 junction nucleotides. The sequence derives from a woman aged 18-29 years in good health and CMV-seronegative. The sample taken for sequencing was PBMCs. This receptor has the CDR3 CASSSRQGGNQPQHF. The bases read TGTGCCAGCAGTTCTCGACAGGGGGGGAATCAGCCCCAGCATTTT.